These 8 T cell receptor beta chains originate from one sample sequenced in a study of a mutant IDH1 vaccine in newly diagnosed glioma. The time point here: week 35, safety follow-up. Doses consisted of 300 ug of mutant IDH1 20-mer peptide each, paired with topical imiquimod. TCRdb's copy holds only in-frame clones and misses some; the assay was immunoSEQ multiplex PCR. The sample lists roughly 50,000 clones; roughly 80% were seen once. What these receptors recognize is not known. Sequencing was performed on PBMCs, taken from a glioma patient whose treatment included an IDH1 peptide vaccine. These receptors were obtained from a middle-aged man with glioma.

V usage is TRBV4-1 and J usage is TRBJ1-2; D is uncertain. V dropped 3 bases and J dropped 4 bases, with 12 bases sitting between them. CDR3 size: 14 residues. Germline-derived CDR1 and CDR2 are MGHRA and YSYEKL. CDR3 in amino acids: CASSQPTRSYGYTF. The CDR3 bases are TGCGCCAGCAGCCAGCCTACAAGGAGCTATGGCTACACCTTC.

This CDR3 is CASSEARISGANVLTF. The DNA for the CDR3 is TGTGCCAGCAGTGAAGCGCGCATCTCAGGGGCCAACGTCCTGACTTTC. The chain carries TRBV2 and TRBJ2-6; D not resolved. This CDR3 region has 16 residues. Germline-derived CDR1 and CDR2 are SNHLY and FYNNEI. The V and J ends lost 0 bases and 4 bases respectively, with 10 bases between them.

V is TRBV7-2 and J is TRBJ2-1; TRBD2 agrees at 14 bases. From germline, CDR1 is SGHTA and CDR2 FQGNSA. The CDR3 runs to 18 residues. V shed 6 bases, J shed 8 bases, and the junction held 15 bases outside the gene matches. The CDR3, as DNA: TGTGCCAGCAGTTTTCCCAGGACTAGCGGGGGGACTAGGGATGAGCAGTTCTTC. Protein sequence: CASSFPRTSGGTRDEQFF.

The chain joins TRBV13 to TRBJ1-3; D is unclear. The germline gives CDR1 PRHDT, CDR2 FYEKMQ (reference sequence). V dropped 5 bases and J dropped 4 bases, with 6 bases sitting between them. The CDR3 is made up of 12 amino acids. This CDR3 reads CASSPRGNTIYF. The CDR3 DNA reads TGTGCCAGCAGCCCCCGGGGAAACACCATATATTTT.

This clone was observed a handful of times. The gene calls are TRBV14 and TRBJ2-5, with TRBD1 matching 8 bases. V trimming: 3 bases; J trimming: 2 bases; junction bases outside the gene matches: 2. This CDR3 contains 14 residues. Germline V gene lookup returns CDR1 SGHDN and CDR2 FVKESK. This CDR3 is CASSHNRGQETQYF. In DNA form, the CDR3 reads TGTGCCAGCAGCCACAACAGGGGGCAAGAGACCCAGTACTTC. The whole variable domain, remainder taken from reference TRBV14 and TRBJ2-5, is EAGVTQFPSHSVIEKGQTVTLRCDPISGHDNLYWYRRVMGKEIKFLLHFVKESKQDESGMPNNRFLAERTGGTYSTLKVQPAELEDSGVYFCASSHNRGQETQYFGPGTRLLVL.

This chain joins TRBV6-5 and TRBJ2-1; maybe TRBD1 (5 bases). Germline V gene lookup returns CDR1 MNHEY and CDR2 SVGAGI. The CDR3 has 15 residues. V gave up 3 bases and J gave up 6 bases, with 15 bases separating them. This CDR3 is CASSYQGFGPNEQFF. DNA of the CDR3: TGTGCCAGCAGTTATCAGGGATTTGGACCCAATGAGCAGTTCTTC.

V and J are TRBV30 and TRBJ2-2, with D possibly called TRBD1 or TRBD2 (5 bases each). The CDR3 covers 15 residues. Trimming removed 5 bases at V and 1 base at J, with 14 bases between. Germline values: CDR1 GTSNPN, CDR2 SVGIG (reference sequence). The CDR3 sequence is CAWGLGAGNTGELFF. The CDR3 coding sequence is TGTGCCTGGGGGCTAGGGGCGGGGAACACCGGGGAGCTGTTTTTT.

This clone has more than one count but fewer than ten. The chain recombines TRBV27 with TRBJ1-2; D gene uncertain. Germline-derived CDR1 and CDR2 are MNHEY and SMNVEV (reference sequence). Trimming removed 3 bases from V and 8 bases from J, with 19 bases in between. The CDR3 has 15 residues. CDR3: CASSFLSREGKGYTF. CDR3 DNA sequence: TGTGCCAGCAGTTTCCTCTCCCGCGAAGGGAAGGGCTACACCTTC.